The 22 T cell receptor beta chains given below trace back to one sample, sequenced in a study of T cell changes during pregnancy in multiple sclerosis. Some clones are missing from TCRdb's copy, which holds only in-frame ones; the method was immunoSEQ multiplex PCR. The sample has some 57,000 clones, roughly nine tenths seen once. The sample consisted of CD4+ T cells from peripheral blood mononuclear cells, taken after pregnancy. All receptors derive from a female donor in good health, enrolled as a control in a pregnancy study.

This clone was seen just once. The chain carries TRBV11-2 and TRBJ2-3, with a tentative D call TRBD2 (7 bases). CDR3 size: 16 residues. The V end was cut by 1 base, the J end by 2 bases, with 13 bases between. CDR1 is SGHAT, CDR2 FQNNGV, per germline. The CDR3 protein is CASSLVGGGYTDTQYF. DNA for the CDR3: TGTGCCAGCAGCTTAGTTGGCGGGGGCTACACAGATACGCAGTATTTT.

The rearrangement links TRBV6-6 to TRBJ1-2; 7 bases are shared with TRBD1. The CDR3 has 16 amino acids. V lost 6 bases to trimming and J lost 3 bases; unmatched junction nucleotides: 13. CDR1 and CDR2 from the germline V gene are MNHNY and SVGAGI (reference sequence). For the CDR3, the DNA is TGTGCCAGCAGGCCTGACAGGGCCAACCTTCACTATGGCTACACCTTC. Its protein is CASRPDRANLHYGYTF.

The chain is built from TRBV21-1 and TRBJ1-1; TRBD1 is taken as the D call from the table, unchecked against the DNA. TRBV21-1 is an annotated pseudogene. The CDR3 totals 16 residues. CDR3 nucleotides: TGTGCCAGCAGCAAATTTTCCGGGACAGGGAAAGCTGAAGCTTTCTTT. It yields the protein CASSKFSGTGKAEAFF.

This clone has only one observation. The chain couples TRBV18 to TRBJ1-4; TRBD1 might be the D (6 bases). CDR3 length: 15 amino acids. The germline CDR1 and CDR2 sequences are KGHSH and LQKENI. Trimming took 6 bases from V and 5 from J, leaving 16 bases between them. This chain's CDR3 is CASSEVGGVNEKLFF. The CDR3 DNA follows: TGTGCCAGCTCTGAAGTAGGGGGAGTAAATGAAAAACTGTTTTTT.

J is TRBJ1-2 and V is TRBV18, with 8 bases aligning to TRBD1. Trimming at V came to 3 bases and at J to 5 bases, leaving 8 bases not matched to a gene. This CDR3 comprises 15 residues. Germline-derived CDR1 and CDR2 are KGHSH and LQKENI. DNA for the CDR3: TGTGCCAGCTCACCTCTGGACAGGGAGGGTTATGGCTACACCTTC. Amino acids: CASSPLDREGYGYTF.

The J gene is TRBJ1-1, the V gene TRBV11-3; no definite D call. V was cut by 1 base and J by 3 bases, with 15 bases left in between. Germline CDR1 and CDR2: SGHNT and YENEEA. This CDR3 comprises 16 residues. CDR3 loop: CASSLGTFSLDTEAFF. CDR3 bases: TGTGCCAGCAGCTTAGGGACTTTTTCCCTGGACACTGAAGCTTTCTTT.

The chain links TRBV7-2 to TRBJ1-6; no firm D call. CDR1 and CDR2 from the germline V gene are SGHTA and FQGNSA. Between the trimmed V and J ends, which lost 3 bases and 7 bases, there was a span of 13 bases. The CDR3 runs to 15 residues. The CDR3 loop reads CASSFRWEQNSPLHF. The CDR3 bases are TGTGCCAGCAGCTTCCGCTGGGAGCAGAATTCACCCCTCCACTTT.

This chain connects TRBV6-5 to TRBJ1-5; D remains ambiguous. V was shortened by 5 bases and J by 7 bases, with 9 bases between the two germline ends. In germline, CDR1 is MNHEY, CDR2 SVGAGI. The CDR3 is made up of 12 amino acids. Written as DNA, the CDR3 is TGTGCCAGCAGTCGGCCGGGACAGCCCCAGCATTTT. Translated: CASSRPGQPQHF.

This chain uses TRBV7-9 with TRBJ2-3, with 8 bases identical to TRBD2. The CDR3 contains 16 residues. Germline lookup yields CDR1 SEHNR and CDR2 FQNEAQ (reference sequence). Trimming took 0 bases from V and 5 from J; bases not matched to a gene: 7. The CDR3 sequence: CASSLADGGGIDTQYF. CDR3 nucleotide sequence: TGTGCCAGCAGCTTAGCGGACGGGGGGGGTATAGATACGCAGTATTTT.

The V and J genes are TRBV30 and TRBJ2-3; 12 nucleotides align to TRBD2. CDR3 length: 15 residues. Trimming cost V 2 bases and J 5 bases; bases outside gene matches: 5. Per germline, CDR1 GTSNPN and CDR2 SVGIG (reference sequence). CDR3 loop: CAWSRLAGEVDTQYF. The CDR3 DNA is TGTGCCTGGAGTAGACTAGCGGGGGAGGTAGATACGCAGTATTTT.

The V and J genes are TRBV4-3 and TRBJ2-7, with TRBD2 as a possible D gene (6 bases). V dropped 1 base and J dropped 3 bases, with 7 bases sitting between them. Germline V gene lookup returns CDR1 LGHNA and CDR2 YSLEER. This CDR3 has 13 amino acids. CDR3 in amino acids: CASSQVGGYEQYF. CDR3 DNA: TGCGCCAGCAGCCAAGTGGGGGGCTACGAGCAGTACTTC.

The V and J genes are TRBV2 and TRBJ1-6; 9 positions agree with TRBD1. From germline, CDR1 is SNHLY and CDR2 FYNNEI. The CDR3 extends over 15 amino acids. V lost 6 bases and J lost 9; bases outside the gene matches: 9. The CDR3 is CASRVGTGRGSPLHF. In nucleotides, the CDR3 is TGTGCCAGCAGGGTCGGGACAGGGCGGGGTTCACCCCTCCACTTT.

CDR3 protein: CASSLDPTGGGLAFF. CDR3 DNA sequence: TGTGCCAGCAGCTTGGACCCTACAGGGGGTGGATTGGCTTTCTTT. This chain joins TRBV5-4 and TRBJ1-1, with 8 positions matching TRBD1. CDR1 and CDR2 (germline): SGHNT, YYREEE (reference sequence). The CDR3 is made up of 15 amino acids. V dropped 0 bases and J dropped 11; count of bases not matched to a gene: 12.

This chain joins TRBV4-3 and TRBJ2-3, with 11 nucleotides matching TRBD2. This CDR3 has 16 residues. Germline lookup yields CDR1 LGHNA and CDR2 YSLEER. V lost 0 bases and J lost 7; bases outside the gene matches: 6. CDR3 nucleotide sequence: TGCGCCAGCAGCCAAGATACGACTAGCGGGGCCCATACGCAGTATTTT. As protein: CASSQDTTSGAHTQYF.

The V call is TRBV5-4, the J call TRBJ2-5; D remains ambiguous. This CDR3 has 13 amino acids. Germline values: CDR1 SGHNT, CDR2 YYREEE (reference sequence). Trimming removed 0 bases from V and 2 bases from J, with 5 bases in between. The CDR3: CASSLDFQETQYF. Here the CDR3 DNA reads TGTGCCAGCAGCTTGGACTTTCAAGAGACCCAGTACTTC.

The genes are TRBV4-1 and TRBJ1-4; TRBD1 matches 9 bases. The germline V gene encodes CDR1 MGHRA and CDR2 YSYEKL. This CDR3 contains 14 residues. With 3 bases clipped from V and 5 bases from J, the junction kept 1 base outside the gene matches. The CDR3 sequence: CASSHGTGNEKLFF. The CDR3 nucleotides read TGCGCCAGCAGCCATGGGACAGGGAATGAAAAACTGTTTTTT.

The chain carries TRBV30 and TRBJ2-7, with 7 bases fitting TRBD1. The CDR3 extends over 15 amino acids. V was pared by 2 bases and J by 2 bases, with 9 bases of the junction left unmatched. Looked up from germline, CDR1 is GTSNPN and CDR2 is SVGIG (reference sequence). DNA for the CDR3: TGTGCCTGGAGTTCCCTACGACAGGGACCCTACGAGCAGTACTTC. Translating it yields CAWSSLRQGPYEQYF.

This chain connects TRBV4-1 to TRBJ1-1; no firm D call. Germline CDR1 is MGHRA and CDR2 is YSYEKL. Trimming shortened V by 10 bases and J by 3 bases, and 21 bases separated the two germline ends. The CDR3 is made up of 15 amino acids. This chain's CDR3 is CATTILVSGYTEAFF. The CDR3 coding sequence is TGCGCCACTACAATCCTAGTCTCCGGGTACACTGAAGCTTTCTTT.

This chain uses TRBV11-2 with TRBJ2-3, with D perhaps TRBD2 (6 bases). This CDR3 has 15 residues. V lost 5 bases and J lost 0, with 12 bases in between. Germline V gene data show CDR1 as SGHAT and CDR2 as FQNNGV. The CDR3 DNA reads TGTGCCAGCAGCGTCGCGGGGTCTAGCACAGATACGCAGTATTTT. Encoded protein: CASSVAGSSTDTQYF.

This clone has just one count. The chain couples TRBV10-3 to TRBJ1-1; 9 nucleotides line up with TRBD1. This CDR3 has 16 amino acids. V trimming: 6 bases; J trimming: 2 bases; junction bases outside the gene matches: 10. CDR1 and CDR2 (germline): ENHRY, SYGVKD. This chain's CDR3 is CAIRRARTGDNTEAFF. The DNA for the CDR3 is TGTGCCATCAGACGCGCAAGGACAGGGGATAACACTGAAGCTTTCTTT.

The CDR3: CASSPRDRNEAFF. Here the CDR3 DNA reads TGTGCCAGCAGCCCGAGGGACAGGAATGAAGCTTTCTTT. The chain carries TRBV7-3 and TRBJ1-1; 8 positions agree with TRBD1. The V gene's germline CDR1 is SGHTA and CDR2 FQGTGA. V shed 5 bases and J 7 bases; nucleotides not matched to a gene: 6. The CDR3 covers 13 residues. Combining the CDR3 with reference TRBV7-3 and TRBJ1-1 gives the whole variable domain GAGVSQTPSNKVTEKGKYVELRCDPISGHTALYWYRQSLGQGPEFLIYFQGTGAADDSGLPNDRFFAVRPEGSVSTLKIQRTERGDSAVYLCASSPRDRNEAFFGQGTRLTVV.

The V call is TRBV6-1, the J call TRBJ1-5; D gene unclear. V was shortened by 6 bases and J by 4 bases, with 4 bases between the two germline ends. The CDR3 length is 11 residues. Germline V gene data show CDR1 as MNHNS and CDR2 as SASEGT. CDR3: CASRANQPQHF. CDR3 coding DNA: TGTGCCAGCAGAGCTAATCAGCCCCAGCATTTT.